This T cell receptor (beta chain) was documented in a study of blood T cell repertoires in COVID-19. About the study: There were acute and convalescent COVID-19 samples, and they came from the United States, Italy and Spain. PBMCs, B-cell-depleted T cells, or T cells provided the cDNA or gDNA that made up the material.

Under the authors' procedure: Scientists estimated how many nucleated cells there were by amplifying reference gene primers. Generated by immunoSEQ multiplex PCR, the TCRdb table keeps only in-frame clones and is missing some. The V and J calls and clone size come from that table; D and trimming were worked out from the DNA. This sample has about 180,000 clones, with around 83% found just once. Losses at the gene ends were 8 bases for V and 5 bases for J; bases not matched to a gene: 6. The CDR3 contains 13 residues. The germline V gene encodes CDR1 MNHEY and CDR2 SVGAGI. The sequence was obtained from a human donor in a cohort sampled during active COVID-19. The sample comprised peripheral blood. The V and J genes are TRBV6-5 and TRBJ2-7; TRBD1 matches at 10 bases. In nucleotides, the CDR3 is TGTGCCAGCCGGGACAGGGGCGCCGACGAGCAGTACTTC. Its protein is CASRDRGADEQYF.